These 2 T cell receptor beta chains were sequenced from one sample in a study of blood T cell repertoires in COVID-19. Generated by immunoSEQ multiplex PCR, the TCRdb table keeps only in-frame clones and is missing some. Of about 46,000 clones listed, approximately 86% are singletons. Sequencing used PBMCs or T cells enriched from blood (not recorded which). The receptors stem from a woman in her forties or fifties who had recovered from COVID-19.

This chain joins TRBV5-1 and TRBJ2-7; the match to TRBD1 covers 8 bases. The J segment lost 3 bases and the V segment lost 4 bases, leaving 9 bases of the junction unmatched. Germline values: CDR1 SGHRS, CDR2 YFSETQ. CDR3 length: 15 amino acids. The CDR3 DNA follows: TGCGCCAGCAGCGAAGGGACAGGAGGTATCTACGAGCAGTACTTC. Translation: CASSEGTGGIYEQYF.

CDR3 sequence reads: CASSLDPLGNSNQPQHF. DNA of the CDR3: TGCGCCAGCAGCTTGGATCCCCTGGGCAATTCGAATCAGCCCCAGCATTTT. The rearrangement uses TRBV5-1 and TRBJ1-5, with D uncertain. The CDR3 is 17 residues long. CDR1 is SGHRS and CDR2 is YFSETQ in the germline V gene. The V and J ends lost 0 bases and 4 bases respectively, with 17 bases between them.